This TCR beta chain was sequenced in a study of Graves' ophthalmopathy and Graves' hyperthyroidism. Germline-derived CDR1 and CDR2 are ENHRY and SYGVKD. V was pared by 8 bases and J by 3 bases, with 10 bases between. The CDR3 runs 13 residues. This clonotype showed up many times. RNA transcripts were the source from which TCR beta CDR3 regions were amplified. Amplification began with first-round RT-PCR using HTBI primers, then second-round multiplex PCR was performed. TCRdb ran MiXCR on the multiplex PCR reads and lists one entry per CDR3 protein. The sample has around 1.1 million distinct CDR3 sequences, about 36% seen once.

The chain couples TRBV10-3 to TRBJ1-4; no reliable D call. Sequences were obtained from peripheral blood or thyroid tissue (not recorded which). The source of this sequence is an adult man with Graves' hyperthyroidism. The chain's CDR3 is CAISDESNEKLFF. In DNA form, the CDR3 reads TGTGCCATCTCTGATGAGTCTAATGAAAAACTGTTTTTT.